These T cell receptor beta chains were read from a single sample in a study of T cell responses to AZD1222 COVID-19 vaccine. Sequencing was performed with immunoSEQ multiplex PCR; in TCRdb, only in-frame clones are kept and a portion is missing. The sample lists over 150,000 clones, roughly 94% occurring once. The material sequenced was peripheral blood, taken 28 days after the second AZD1222 dose. Source of these receptors: an adult who received the AZD1222 COVID-19 vaccine. The CDR3 runs from the conserved cysteine through the conserved F or W. The order of the fields is V gene, J gene, clone size, CDR3 length, D gene, CDR3 DNA, CDR3 protein. A D gene is named only where the DNA matches it firmly. Size is omitted from some rows. Given values are once, few, many or a class for expanded clones.

>TRBV19|TRBJ2-1|NA|15|NA
TGTGCCAGTAGTATTGGGCGTTTCTCCTACAATGAGCAGTTCTTC
CASSIGRFSYNEQFF
>TRBV6-1|TRBJ1-5|NA|12|NA
TGTGCCAGCAGTGATCGGCTTCAGCCCCAGCATTTT
CASSDRLQPQHF
>TRBV9|TRBJ2-3|once|13|NA
TGTGCCAGCAGCGTAGCACCTCCAGATACGCAGTATTTT
CASSVAPPDTQYF
>TRBV6-5|TRBJ1-2|NA|12|NA
TGTGCCAGCAGTTACTGGGGGGAGGGCTACACCTTC
CASSYWGEGYTF
>TRBV7-2|TRBJ1-1|NA|12|NA
TGTGCCAGCAGCTTAGAAGGGGTGGGAGCTTTCTTT
CASSLEGVGAFF
>TRBV7-9|TRBJ2-6|NA|19|NA
TGTGCCAGCAGCTTAGGGTCCGGACAGAAGGTATCTGGGGCCAACGTCCTGACTTTC
CASSLGSGQKVSGANVLTF
>TRBV27|TRBJ1-5|NA|17|TRBD1
TGTGCCAGCAGTTTGTACGGACAGGGGATAGGCATTGAGCCCCAGCATTTT
CASSLYGQGIGIEPQHF
>TRBV6-6|TRBJ1-1|NA|16|NA
TGTGCCAGCAGTTTGTCGGATTCTGGAAAGGGGACTGAAGCTTTCTTT
CASSLSDSGKGTEAFF
>TRBV21-1|TRBJ1-1|NA|17|NA
TGTGCCAGCAGCAAATTCCTGAGGAGGACCATGAACACTGAAGCTTTCTTT
CASSKFLRRTMNTEAFF
>TRBV4-3|TRBJ2-7|NA|14|NA
TGCGCCAGCAGCCAAAGAACAGGGTCCTACGAGCAGTACTTC
CASSQRTGSYEQYF
>TRBV6-5|TRBJ1-6|NA|16|NA
TGTGCCAGCAGTTACTCAGCCAGGGGCTATAATTCACCCCTCCACTTT
CASSYSARGYNSPLHF
>TRBV15|TRBJ2-3|once|16|NA
TGTGCCACCAGCACTCTAAGGGGGAGGGCCGAAGATACGCAGTATTTT
CATSTLRGRAEDTQYF
>TRBV27|TRBJ1-2|NA|15|NA
TGTGCCAGCAGTTTACAACGGAGTTCAGGGGATGGCTACACCTTC
CASSLQRSSGDGYTF
>TRBV7-9|TRBJ1-2|NA|14|NA
TGTGCCAGCAGCTTAGTGGAAGGGCGAGACGGCTACACCTTC
CASSLVEGRDGYTF
>TRBV19|TRBJ1-2|NA|17|TRBD1
TGTGCCAGTAGTATGGGACAGGGGCTTTTAGCTAACTATGGCTACACCTTC
CASSMGQGLLANYGYTF
>TRBV7-7|TRBJ2-7|NA|12|NA
TGTGCCAGCAGCCCCGGGGGCCTCGGGCAGTACTTC
CASSPGGLGQYF
>TRBV5-1|TRBJ2-5|once|14|NA
TGCGCCAGCAGTACCCCCGGACGGCAAGAGACCCAGTACTTC
CASSTPGRQETQYF
>TRBV5-6|TRBJ1-2|NA|14|NA
TGTGCCAGCAGCTTTGGCCCGGAGAACTATGGCTACACCTTC
CASSFGPENYGYTF
>TRBV3-1/TRBV3-2|TRBJ2-1|NA|20|TRBD2
TGTGCCAGCAGCCAAGGATGGGGGCTAGCGGGAGGCCCAACCTACAATGAGCAGTTCTTC
CASSQGWGLAGGPTYNEQFF
>TRBV7-9|TRBJ1-5|NA|14|NA
TGTGCCAGCAGCCCAAATGGGCCAAATCAGCCCCAGCATTTT
CASSPNGPNQPQHF
>TRBV6-2/TRBV6-3|TRBJ2-4|NA|16|NA
TGTGCCAGCAGTGAGACTCCAGGGCTCCGGAAAAACATTCAGTACTTC
CASSETPGLRKNIQYF
>TRBV5-6|TRBJ1-4|NA|16|TRBD1
TGTGCCAGCAGCTTGGGGGACAGGGCCACTAATGAAAAACTGTTTTTT
CASSLGDRATNEKLFF
>TRBV9|TRBJ2-1|once|15|NA
TGTGCCAGCAGCGTAGCGCTGAGGGCAACACCTCAGCAGTTCTTC
CASSVALRATPQQFF
>TRBV6-2/TRBV6-3|TRBJ2-7|NA|12|NA
TGTGCCAGCAGTTACAGTGTGGACGAGCAGTACTTC
CASSYSVDEQYF
>TRBV10-1|TRBJ2-2|NA|12|NA
TGCGCCAGCGGTATTAGCACCGGGGAGCTGTTTTTT
CASGISTGELFF
>TRBV2|TRBJ2-3|NA|13|TRBD1
TGTGCCAGCCCCAGGGGGCGCGTAGATACGCAGTATTTT
CASPRGRVDTQYF
>TRBV18|TRBJ1-1|NA|14|NA
TGTGCCAGCTCAAGCCAGGAGACCAACACTGAAGCTTTCTTT
CASSSQETNTEAFF
>TRBV5-6|TRBJ2-2|NA|14|NA
TGTGCCAGCAGGGCACAGGTGAACACCGGGGAGCTGTTTTTT
CASRAQVNTGELFF
>TRBV6-2/TRBV6-3|TRBJ1-6|NA|18|TRBD1
TGTGCCAGCAGTTCTCCTTCAGGGGGATTCCCCCGTAATTCACCCCTCCACTTT
CASSSPSGGFPRNSPLHF
>TRBV11-1|TRBJ2-1|NA|16|NA
TGTGCCAGCAGCCCCACCCTCCTAGCAAAGGGGTATGAGCAGTTCTTC
CASSPTLLAKGYEQFF
>TRBV19|TRBJ1-1|NA|15|NA
TGTGCCAGTAGTATCTTGGAGGGCTCGAACACTGAAGCTTTCTTT
CASSILEGSNTEAFF
>TRBV6-6|TRBJ1-6|few|16|NA
TGTGCCAGCAGTCGCGGTCCGAGGGGTTCGAATTCACCCCTCCACTTT
CASSRGPRGSNSPLHF